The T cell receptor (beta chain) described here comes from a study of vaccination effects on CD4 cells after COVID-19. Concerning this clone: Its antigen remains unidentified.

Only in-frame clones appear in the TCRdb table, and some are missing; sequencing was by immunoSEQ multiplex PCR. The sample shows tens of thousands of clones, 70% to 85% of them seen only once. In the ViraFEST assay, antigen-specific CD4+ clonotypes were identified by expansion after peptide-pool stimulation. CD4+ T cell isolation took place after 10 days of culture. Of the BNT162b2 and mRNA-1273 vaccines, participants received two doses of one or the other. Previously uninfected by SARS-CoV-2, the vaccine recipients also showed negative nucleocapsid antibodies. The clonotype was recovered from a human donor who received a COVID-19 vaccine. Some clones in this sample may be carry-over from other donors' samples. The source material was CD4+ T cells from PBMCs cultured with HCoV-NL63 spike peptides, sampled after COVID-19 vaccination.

The CDR3 nucleotides read TGTGCCAGCAGCCGAACAGGGCCGGGACAGGGGGCAAGTAATTCACCCCTCCACTTT. Translation: CASSRTGPGQGASNSPLHF. The chain combines TRBV7-3 with TRBJ1-6; TRBD1 agrees at 12 bases. V shed 5 bases and J 6 bases; nucleotides not matched to a gene: 14. Germline CDR1 and CDR2: SGHTA and FQGTGA. The CDR3 has 19 residues.